This passage covers 26 T cell receptor beta chains from one sample sequenced in a study of blood T cell repertoires in COVID-19 (dated by TCRdb to 2020 to 2021). Libraries were made using the immunoSEQ multiplex PCR assay. TCRdb holds this immuneACCESS table with in-frame rearrangements only. Some clones are missing; in checked studies, unresolved V genes explain under half, and the rest has no known cause. For this sample the table gives 200,000 to 250,000 clones, of which 70% to 90% were detected only once. The ten largest clones take up 5.5% to 6.5% of the sample. Sequenced material: peripheral blood. These TCRs come from a man in his 60s with acute or convalescent COVID-19.

This chain connects TRBV6-2 or TRBV6-3 to TRBJ2-2, with 9 bases that match TRBD1. This CDR3 has 16 amino acids. Germline CDR1 and CDR2: MNHEY and SVGEGT. V lost 0 bases, J lost 6 bases, and 5 bases stayed unmatched. This CDR3 reads CASSYSGQGNAGELFF. DNA for the CDR3: TGTGCCAGCAGTTACTCGGGACAGGGTAACGCCGGGGAGCTGTTTTTT.

This clone was counted once. The CDR3 DNA reads TGTGCCATCAGTGAAAATAGCAGGGGCAAGTACAATGAGCAGTTCTTC. It codes for CAISENSRGKYNEQFF. This chain links TRBV10-3 with TRBJ2-1; TRBD1 might be the D (6 bases). The CDR3 spans 16 residues. Germline V gene sequence: CDR1 ENHRY, CDR2 SYGVKD. V lost 3 bases to trimming and J lost 4 bases, with 16 bases between them.

The rearrangement uses TRBV7-9 and TRBJ2-1; tentatively, D is TRBD1 (5 bases). CDR3 size: 16 residues. Germline V gene sequence: CDR1 SEHNR, CDR2 FQNEAQ (reference sequence). V gave up 1 base and J gave up 7 bases, with 17 bases separating them. The CDR3 here is CASSLEGASGRNEQFF. The DNA of the CDR3 is TGTGCCAGCAGCTTAGAAGGGGCTAGTGGGCGTAATGAGCAGTTCTTC.

The genes are TRBV27 and TRBJ1-3; a weak D match, TRBD1 (5 bases). Germline loops: CDR1 MNHEY, CDR2 SMNVEV (reference sequence). V lost 5 bases, J lost 3 bases, and 17 bases lay in between. The CDR3 is made up of 16 amino acids. For the CDR3, the DNA is TGTGCCAGCAGTCCCCTCCAGGGCGGCGTTGGAAACACCATATATTTT. This gives the protein CASSPLQGGVGNTIYF.

This sequence joins TRBV9 and TRBJ2-5; 9 positions match TRBD1. From germline, CDR1 is SGDLS and CDR2 YYNGEE. After removal of 3 bases from V and 0 bases from J, the junction contained 12 bases not matched to a gene. CDR3 length: 18 amino acids. CDR3 coding DNA: TGTGCCAGCAGCGACCCAAGGGGGGGACAGGGCAACCAAGAGACCCAGTACTTC. It yields the protein CASSDPRGGQGNQETQYF.

This sequence joins TRBV12-5 and TRBJ1-2; no firm D call. The germline gives CDR1 LGHNT, CDR2 FRNRAP. The V gene lost 1 base and the J gene lost 10 bases, with 10 bases spanning the gap. CDR3 size: 12 residues. This chain's CDR3 is CASGLGSRLYTF. The CDR3 DNA follows: TGTGCTAGTGGTTTGGGGAGTCGTCTCTACACCTTC.

The chain employs TRBV7-2 and TRBJ2-2, with 10 bases lining up with TRBD2. V was pared by 5 bases and J by 5 bases, with 11 bases of the junction left unmatched. CDR1 SGHTA and CDR2 FQGNSA come from the germline V gene. The CDR3 is 17 residues long. CDR3 loop: CASSPRLAGSSTGELFF. As DNA, the CDR3 is TGTGCCAGCAGCCCCCGACTAGCGGGTTCCTCTACCGGGGAGCTGTTTTTT.

V is TRBV7-9 and J is TRBJ1-5, with D unclear. CDR3 length: 12 amino acids. The V gene lost 1 base and the J gene lost 7 bases, with 5 bases spanning the gap. Per germline, CDR1 SEHNR and CDR2 FQNEAQ (reference sequence). CDR3 sequence (DNA): TGTGCCAGCAGCTTAGACGCGCAGCCCCAGCATTTT. This gives the protein CASSLDAQPQHF.

The chain combines TRBV29-1 with TRBJ1-5, with D uncertain. The CDR3 consists of 12 residues. V was pared by 7 bases and J by 6 bases, with 13 bases between. Per the germline V gene, CDR1 is SQVTM and CDR2 is ANQGSEA. DNA of the CDR3: TGCAGCGCGAAGTGGGGAGGTCAGCCCCAGCATTTT. Amino acids: CSAKWGGQPQHF.

The chain uses TRBV14 and TRBJ1-1; D is ambiguous. The CDR3 loop spans 13 amino acids. Germline loops: CDR1 SGHDN, CDR2 FVKESK. V lost 4 bases, J lost 1 base, and 7 bases lay in between. CDR3 coding DNA: TGTGCCAGCAGCCGAACAGCGAACACTGAAGCTTTCTTT. It encodes CASSRTANTEAFF.

The chain joins TRBV11-1 to TRBJ2-1, with D tentatively TRBD1 (6 bases). V was cut by 6 bases and J by 8 bases, with 23 bases left in between. This CDR3 spans 16 amino acids. Germline V gene sequence: CDR1 SGHAT, CDR2 FQDESV (reference sequence). The CDR3 DNA sequence: TGTGCCAGCAGTTCCGCCCAGTCAGGGGCGGATGATGAGCAGTTCTTC. The encoded protein is CASSSAQSGADDEQFF.

The chain joins TRBV6-2 or TRBV6-3 to TRBJ1-2; no definite D call. Per germline, CDR1 MNHEY and CDR2 SVGEGT. The CDR3 consists of 14 residues. V was clipped by 5 bases and J by 8 bases, with 18 bases between them. For the CDR3, the DNA is TGTGCCAGCAGTCCCGGGGTTGGTCTTCGCGGCTACACCTTC. Amino acids: CASSPGVGLRGYTF.

This clone was detected once. The chain has TRBV11-3 and TRBJ1-1, with D possibly being TRBD1 (5 bases). V was clipped by 6 bases and J by 7 bases, with 12 bases between them. Per germline, CDR1 SGHNT and CDR2 YENEEA. The CDR3 contains 12 residues. Here the CDR3 DNA reads TGTGCCAGCAGGGCTCAGGGCGTTGAAGCTTTCTTT. It is translated as CASRAQGVEAFF.

This clone showed up just a few times. This chain uses TRBV14 with TRBJ2-1; possibly TRBD2 for D (6 bases). The CDR3 is made up of 15 amino acids. The germline V gene encodes CDR1 SGHDN and CDR2 FVKESK. Trimming stripped 3 bases from V and 5 bases from J, with 14 bases between. CDR3 sequence reads: CASSHWRAGDNEQFF. CDR3 DNA: TGTGCCAGCAGCCACTGGAGGGCTGGAGACAATGAGCAGTTCTTC.

The rearrangement joins TRBV9 to TRBJ2-3; TRBD2 might be the D (6 bases). The V and J ends lost 0 bases and 0 bases respectively, with 17 bases between them. The CDR3 is 18 amino acids. The germline gives CDR1 SGDLS, CDR2 YYNGEE. Here the CDR3 DNA reads TGTGCCAGCAGCGTAGCCCGGGACTTTGGGTTGAGCACAGATACGCAGTATTTT. As protein: CASSVARDFGLSTDTQYF. Looking up the rest from reference TRBV9 and TRBJ2-3 gives the full variable domain: DSGVTQTPKHLITATGQRVTLRCSPRSGDLSVYWYQQSLDQGLQFLIQYYNGEERAKGNILERFSAQQFPDLHSELNLSSLELGDSALYFCASSVARDFGLSTDTQYFGPGTRLTVL.

The chain combines TRBV10-3 with TRBJ1-1, with unresolved D. Deletions cut 6 bases from V and 5 bases from J, with 13 bases between. The CDR3 covers 13 residues. Germline CDR1 is ENHRY and CDR2 is SYGVKD. The CDR3 sequence: CAIRAAEVTEAFF. CDR3 bases: TGTGCCATCAGAGCTGCGGAGGTAACTGAAGCTTTCTTT.

This clone was recorded only once. V gene TRBV6-5 combines with J gene TRBJ2-6; TRBD1 is a possible D gene (7 bases). CDR1 MNHEY and CDR2 SVGAGI come from the germline V gene. The CDR3 extends over 13 amino acids. Deletions cut 11 bases from V and 9 bases from J, with 17 bases between. DNA for the CDR3: TGTGCCGTTCGGCGGGGACAGAGCAACGTCCTGACTTTC. It encodes CAVRRGQSNVLTF.

The rearrangement joins TRBV28 to TRBJ1-4; D ambiguous. Trimming pared 3 bases from V and 8 bases from J, leaving 13 bases between. The CDR3 sequence is 14 residues long. CDR1 and CDR2 from the germline V gene are MDHEN and SYDVKM. CDR3 sequence: CASSLNPGGEKLFF. The DNA for the CDR3 is TGTGCCAGCAGTTTGAATCCTGGCGGGGAAAAACTGTTTTTT.

V and J are TRBV27 and TRBJ1-1; D not resolved. In germline, CDR1 is MNHEY, CDR2 SMNVEV (reference sequence). V was trimmed by 1 base and J by 4 bases, leaving 10 bases between them. The CDR3 has 14 amino acids. The CDR3 bases are TGTGCCAGCAGTTTATTGTTGAGAGGCACTGAAGCTTTCTTT. Amino acid sequence: CASSLLLRGTEAFF.

The rearrangement uses TRBV7-2 and TRBJ1-5; perhaps TRBD1 as D (5 bases). Germline CDR1 reads SGHTA; CDR2 reads FQGNSA. Trimming removed 6 bases at V and 2 bases at J, with 20 bases between. The CDR3 is made up of 17 amino acids. CDR3 DNA: TGTGCCAGCAGTTGGGGGGAGGAGGGCGGTGGCAATCAGCCCCAGCATTTT. It yields the protein CASSWGEEGGGNQPQHF.

This clone appeared once. The gene calls are TRBV27 and TRBJ2-2; 12 bases line up with TRBD2. The CDR3 has 18 residues. Germline CDR1 reads MNHEY; CDR2 reads SMNVEV (reference sequence). Unmatched junction bases numbered 5, after V lost 0 bases and J lost 3 bases. The CDR3 region has the DNA TGTGCCAGCAGTTTATCGGTACTAGCGGGAGGCGACACCGGGGAGCTGTTTTTT. Encoded protein: CASSLSVLAGGDTGELFF.

The chain couples TRBV28 to TRBJ2-7, with D possibly matching TRBD2 (6 bases). The CDR3 is made up of 15 amino acids. Trimming pared 4 bases from V and 0 bases from J, leaving 13 bases between. The germline gives CDR1 MDHEN, CDR2 SYDVKM. Here the CDR3 reads CASSSPSGSSYEQYF. The DNA for the CDR3 is TGTGCCAGCAGTTCACCCTCCGGGAGCTCCTACGAGCAGTACTTC.

The J gene is TRBJ2-7, the V gene TRBV27; 9 bases align to TRBD1. This CDR3 comprises 17 residues. CDR1 and CDR2 from the germline V gene are MNHEY and SMNVEV (reference sequence). Trimming took 1 base from V and 5 from J; bases not matched to a gene: 12. CDR3: CASSLFGSGQGRNEQYF. In nucleotides, the CDR3 is TGTGCCAGCAGTTTATTTGGATCGGGACAGGGCCGCAACGAGCAGTACTTC.

CDR3 residues: CASRRPGGEQYF. CDR3 sequence (DNA): TGTGCCAGCAGGCGCCCGGGCGGGGAGCAGTACTTC. The rearrangement joins TRBV27 to TRBJ2-7, with D possibly matching TRBD2 (5 bases). This CDR3 is built from 12 residues. Looked up from germline, CDR1 is MNHEY and CDR2 is SMNVEV (reference sequence). V lost 6 bases and J lost 7, with 13 bases in between.

The chain combines TRBV7-3 with TRBJ1-1; TRBD1 matches at 7 bases. This CDR3 contains 13 residues. The trim removed 5 bases at V and 7 bases at J, leaving 7 bases unmatched. Germline values: CDR1 SGHTA, CDR2 FQGTGA. The CDR3 DNA follows: TGTGCCAGCAGCCCAATCAGGGACAGTGAAGCTTTCTTT. Residues: CASSPIRDSEAFF.

The V call is TRBV28, the J call TRBJ2-2; D possibly corresponds to TRBD2 (6 bases). The CDR3 spans 16 residues. V dropped 3 bases and J dropped 1 base, with 12 bases sitting between them. Germline V gene sequence: CDR1 MDHEN, CDR2 SYDVKM. CDR3 sequence: CASSLVSRGNTGELFF. CDR3 DNA sequence: TGTGCCAGCAGTTTGGTATCGCGGGGGAACACCGGGGAGCTGTTTTTT.